Listed below are T cell receptor beta chains from one sample, sequenced in a study of blood T cell repertoires in COVID-19. Data came from immunoSEQ multiplex PCR; TCRdb stores just in-frame clones and leaves some out. The profile shows around 290,000 clones, approximately 90% of them singletons. Sequencing used PBMCs or T cells enriched from blood (not recorded which). Every receptor here comes from a woman aged 25 to 45 who had recovered from COVID-19. CDR3s include the opening cysteine and the closing phenylalanine or tryptophan. D genes are given only for firm matches. Rows may omit the clone size; those that give it use once, few, many or a size class.

TRBJ2-2 . TRBV4-1 TRBD2 CASSQELAGYSGELFF TGCGCCAGCAGCCAAGAACTAGCGGGGTACTCCGGGGAGCTGTTTTTT
TRBJ2-3 . TRBV9 TRBD2 CASSVEGGRSTDTQYF TGTGCCAGCAGCGTAGAGGGCGGGAGGAGCACAGATACGCAGTATTTT
TRBJ2-1 . TRBV4-2 . CASSQEVAYEQFF TGTGCCAGCAGCCAAGAAGTAGCCTATGAGCAGTTCTTC
TRBJ1-5 . TRBV18 . CASSPQDSSNQPQHF TGTGCCAGCTCACCGCAGGACAGTAGCAATCAGCCCCAGCATTTT
TRBJ2-7 . TRBV7-2 TRBD1 CASSFTRDRAYEQYF TGTGCCAGCAGTTTTACCAGAGACAGGGCCTACGAGCAGTACTTC
TRBJ2-1 . TRBV11-3 TRBD2 CASSLDIAGFDNEQFF TGTGCCAGCAGCTTAGATATAGCGGGTTTTGACAATGAGCAGTTCTTC
TRBJ2-2 . TRBV14 TRBD2 CASSPRLAGSAGELFF TGTGCCAGCAGCCCTAGACTAGCGGGTTCAGCCGGGGAGCTGTTTTTT
TRBJ2-7 . TRBV24-1 TRBD1 CATSDLNDRGNEQYF TGTGCCACCAGTGACCTTAATGACAGGGGAAACGAGCAGTACTTC
TRBJ2-3 once TRBV7-9 TRBD1 CASSASGTGHSNLTDTQYF TGTGCCAGCAGCGCCTCCGGGACAGGGCATTCGAATCTCACAGATACGCAGTATTTT
TRBJ1-1 . TRBV28 TRBD1 CASSQIRDRVNTEAFF TGTGCCAGCAGCCAGATCCGGGACAGGGTGAACACTGAAGCTTTCTTT
TRBJ2-7 . TRBV12-3/TRBV12-4 TRBD2 CASSPGPPREPYF TGTGCCAGCAGCCCCGGCCCCCCGCGGGAGCCGTACTTC
TRBJ1-2 . TRBV6-5 TRBD1 CASRMDRDSYGYTF TGTGCCAGCAGGATGGACAGGGATAGCTATGGCTACACCTTC
TRBJ2-7 . TRBV20-1 . CSASSKSYEQYF TGCAGTGCTAGTAGCAAGTCCTACGAGCAGTACTTC
TRBJ2-5 . TRBV5-6 TRBD2 CASSFPSGSGETQYF TGTGCCAGCAGCTTTCCTAGCGGGAGTGGAGAGACCCAGTACTTC
TRBJ2-1 . TRBV6-6 TRBD2 CASSPHPGTSGQSTGGEQFF TGTGCCAGCAGTCCCCATCCCGGGACTAGCGGGCAAAGTACGGGGGGTGAGCAGTTCTTC
TRBJ1-2 . TRBV4-1 . CASSQEPGWSDGYTF TGCGCCAGCAGCCAAGAACCCGGATGGAGTGATGGCTACACCTTC
TRBJ2-1 . TRBV3-1/TRBV3-2 . CASSQGRGRYNEQFF TGTGCCAGCAGCCAAGGCAGGGGAAGATACAATGAGCAGTTCTTC
TRBJ1-1 few TRBV4-1 TRBD1 CASSQAGQGTTEAFF TGCGCCAGCAGCCAAGCGGGACAGGGAACCACTGAAGCTTTCTTT
TRBJ2-1 . TRBV3-1/TRBV3-2 . CASSLTSNNEQFF TGTGCCAGCAGCCTAACTAGCAACAATGAGCAGTTCTTC
TRBJ1-1 few TRBV10-3 TRBD1 CAISESGDRVEAFF TGTGCCATCAGTGAGTCGGGGGACAGGGTAGAAGCTTTCTTT
TRBJ2-3 . TRBV4-3 TRBD2 CASSQDRGGRAHTQYF TGCGCCAGCAGCCAAGATAGGGGCGGGAGGGCTCATACGCAGTATTTT
TRBJ1-2 once TRBV7-8 . CASSYQTFNYGYTF TGTGCCAGCAGCTATCAGACATTTAACTATGGCTACACCTTC
TRBJ2-7 . TRBV11-2 TRBD1 CASSFGQGGYEQYF TGTGCCAGCAGCTTCGGACAGGGCGGCTACGAGCAGTACTTC
TRBJ1-1 . TRBV18 . CASSRTTGRGNTEAFF TGTGCCAGCTCACGTACAACAGGGAGGGGGAACACTGAAGCTTTCTTT
TRBJ2-4 . TRBV3-1/TRBV3-2 TRBD2 CASSQEVRGEKNIQYF TGTGCCAGCAGCCAAGAGGTCCGGGGGGAGAAAAACATTCAGTACTTC
TRBJ2-1 . TRBV5-4 . CASNPTGTNEQFF TGTGCCAGCAATCCTACAGGGACAAATGAGCAGTTCTTC
TRBJ1-1 few TRBV28 . CASSLLEAEAFF TGTGCCAGCAGTCTTCTCGAGGCTGAAGCTTTCTTT
TRBJ2-1 . TRBV7-6 TRBD1 CASSPGVGQGESSYNEQFF TGTGCCAGCAGCCCAGGAGTGGGACAGGGCGAAAGCTCCTACAATGAGCAGTTCTTC
TRBJ2-7 . TRBV7-2 TRBD1 CASSPSGTGAYEQYF TGTGCCAGCAGCCCCTCTGGGACAGGGGCCTACGAGCAGTACTTC
TRBJ1-3 . TRBV3-1/TRBV3-2 . CASSQEEGDSGNTIYF TGTGCCAGCAGCCAAGAAGAGGGAGATAGTGGAAACACCATATATTTT
TRBJ2-1 . TRBV11-3 . CASSLGGERNYNEQFF TGTGCCAGCAGCTTAGGGGGAGAGAGGAACTACAATGAGCAGTTCTTC
TRBJ2-1 . TRBV27 TRBD2 CASSQGTSGINEQFF TGTGCCAGCTCTCAGGGGACTAGCGGGATCAATGAGCAGTTCTTC
TRBJ1-4 . TRBV4-2 TRBD1 CASSQLGQGGEKLFF TGTGCCAGCAGCCAATTGGGACAGGGAGGAGAAAAACTGTTTTTT
TRBJ2-5 . TRBV19 TRBD1 CASSIVAGGLETQYF TGTGCCAGTAGTATAGTCGCAGGGGGCCTAGAGACCCAGTACTTC
TRBJ2-3 . TRBV28 . CASRLRSTDTQYF TGTGCCAGCAGGCTTAGAAGCACAGATACGCAGTATTTT
TRBJ1-6 . TRBV6-1 TRBD1 CASSELEGGAYNSPLHF TGTGCCAGCAGTGAATTAGAAGGGGGCGCCTATAATTCACCCCTCCACTTT
TRBJ2-3 . TRBV7-9 . CASSLYPQYTDTQYF TGTGCCAGCAGCTTATATCCCCAGTACACAGATACGCAGTATTTT
TRBJ1-1 once TRBV7-3 . CASSTQGDTEAFF TGTGCCAGCAGCACACAGGGTGACACTGAAGCTTTCTTT